The TCR beta chain under discussion was sequenced for a study of Graves' ophthalmopathy and Graves' hyperthyroidism. Trimming removed 5 bases from V and 6 bases from J, with 25 bases in between. CDR1 is DFQATT, CDR2 SNEGSKA, per germline (reference sequence). The CDR3 runs 16 residues. RNA transcripts served as template for amplifying TCR beta CDR3 sequences. RT-PCR in the first round used HTBI primers; a second-round multiplex PCR followed. TCRdb fed the multiplex PCR reads into MiXCR, producing one record per CDR3 protein. The data hold around 590,000 distinct CDR3 sequences, with under 45% observed a single time.

This TCR was sampled from an adult man with Graves' hyperthyroidism. V gene TRBV20-1 combines with J gene TRBJ1-2; no reliable D call. The material sequenced was peripheral blood or thyroid tissue (not recorded which). Here the CDR3 reads CSAGALGGSLRDGYTF. CDR3 coding DNA: TGCAGTGCTGGAGCGCTCGGCGGAAGTCTAAGGGATGGCTACACCTTC.